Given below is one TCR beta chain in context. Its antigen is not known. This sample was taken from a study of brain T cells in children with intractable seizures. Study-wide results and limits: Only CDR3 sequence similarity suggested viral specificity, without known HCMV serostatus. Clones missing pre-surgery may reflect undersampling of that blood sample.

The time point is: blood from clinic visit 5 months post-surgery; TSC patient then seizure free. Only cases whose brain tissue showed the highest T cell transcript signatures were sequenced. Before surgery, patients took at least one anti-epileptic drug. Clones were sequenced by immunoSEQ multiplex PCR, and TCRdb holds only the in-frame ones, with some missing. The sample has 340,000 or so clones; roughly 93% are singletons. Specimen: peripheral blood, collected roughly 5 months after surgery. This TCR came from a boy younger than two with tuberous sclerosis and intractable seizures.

The CDR3 loop reads CASSLEGGLAGLSDEQFF. CDR3 sequence (DNA): TGTGCCAGCAGCTTAGAGGGGGGACTAGCGGGCTTATCGGATGAGCAGTTCTTC. The chain couples TRBV7-6 to TRBJ2-1, with 12 bases identical to TRBD2. This CDR3 is 18 amino acids long. The germline V gene encodes CDR1 SGHVS and CDR2 FNYEAQ. The trim removed 1 base at V and 8 bases at J, leaving 12 bases unmatched. Using reference TRBV7-6 and TRBJ2-1 for the parts outside the CDR3, the full variable domain is GAGVSQSPRYKVTKRGQDVALRCDPISGHVSLYWYRQALGQGPEFLTYFNYEAQQDKSGLPNDRFSAERPEGSISTLTIQRTEQRDSAMYRCASSLEGGLAGLSDEQFFGPGTRLTVL.